This TCR beta chain was documented in a study of blood T cell repertoires in COVID-19. Looking at the study overall: Sites in the United States, Italy and Spain provided acute and convalescent COVID-19 samples. From T cells, B-cell-depleted T cells, or PBMCs came the material, which was cDNA or gDNA.

The length of the CDR3 is 15 residues. Per germline, CDR1 SGHDT and CDR2 YYEEEE. The V and J ends lost 1 base and 6 bases respectively, with 16 bases between them. The authors' processing: How many nucleated cells were present was estimated from reference gene primer amplification. Only in-frame clones appear in the TCRdb table, and some are missing; sequencing was by immunoSEQ multiplex PCR. That table gives V, J and clone size, and the DNA gave D and trimming. The data contain a few hundred thousand clones, 86% of them seen just once; the ten biggest clones take up 3.5% to 4.5%. Sequenced input: peripheral blood. The gene calls are TRBV5-6 and TRBJ1-2; tentatively, D is TRBD1 (5 bases). This receptor was obtained from a man aged 45-65 years with acute or convalescent COVID-19. The CDR3: CASSLRVSQGDGYTF. The CDR3 DNA reads TGTGCCAGCAGCTTGCGGGTGTCCCAGGGCGATGGCTACACCTTC.